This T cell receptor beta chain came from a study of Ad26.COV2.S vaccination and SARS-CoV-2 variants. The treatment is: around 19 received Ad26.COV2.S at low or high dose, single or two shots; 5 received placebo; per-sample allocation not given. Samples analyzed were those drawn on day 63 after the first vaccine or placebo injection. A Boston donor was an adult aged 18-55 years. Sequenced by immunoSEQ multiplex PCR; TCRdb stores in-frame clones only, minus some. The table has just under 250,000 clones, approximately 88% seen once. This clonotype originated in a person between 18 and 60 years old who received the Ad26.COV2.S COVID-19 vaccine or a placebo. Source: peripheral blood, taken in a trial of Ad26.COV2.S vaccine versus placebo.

The CDR3 sequence is CATSSGGGTSTDTQYF. Written as DNA, the CDR3 is TGTGCCACCAGCAGTGGGGGGGGAACTAGCACAGATACGCAGTATTTT. This rearrangement joins TRBV15 to TRBJ2-3; 7 bases align to TRBD2. After removal of 3 bases from V and 0 bases from J, the junction contained 6 bases not matched to a gene. The length of the CDR3 is 16 residues. The V gene's germline CDR1 is LNHNV and CDR2 YYDKDF (reference sequence).